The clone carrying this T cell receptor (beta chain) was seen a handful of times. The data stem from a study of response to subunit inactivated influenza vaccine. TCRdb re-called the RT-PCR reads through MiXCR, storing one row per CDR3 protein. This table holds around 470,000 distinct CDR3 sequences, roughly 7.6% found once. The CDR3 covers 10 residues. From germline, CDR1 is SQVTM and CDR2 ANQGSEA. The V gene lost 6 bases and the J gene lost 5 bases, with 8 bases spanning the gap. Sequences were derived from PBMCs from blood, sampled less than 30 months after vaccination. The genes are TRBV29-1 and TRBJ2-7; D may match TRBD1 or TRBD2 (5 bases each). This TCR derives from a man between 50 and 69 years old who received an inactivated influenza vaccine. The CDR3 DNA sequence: TGCAGCGTGGGGACCGACGAGCAGTACTTC. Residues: CSVGTDEQYF.